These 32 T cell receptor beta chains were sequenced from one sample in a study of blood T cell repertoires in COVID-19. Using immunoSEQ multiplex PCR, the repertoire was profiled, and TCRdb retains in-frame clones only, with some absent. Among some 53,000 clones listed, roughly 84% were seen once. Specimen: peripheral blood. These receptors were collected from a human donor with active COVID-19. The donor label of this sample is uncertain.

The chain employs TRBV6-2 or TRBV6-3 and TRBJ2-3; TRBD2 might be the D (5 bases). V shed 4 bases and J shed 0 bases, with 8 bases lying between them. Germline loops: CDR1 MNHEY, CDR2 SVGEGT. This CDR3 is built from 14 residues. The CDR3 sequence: CASSLASSTDTQYF. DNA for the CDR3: TGTGCCAGCAGTTTAGCGAGTAGCACAGATACGCAGTATTTT.

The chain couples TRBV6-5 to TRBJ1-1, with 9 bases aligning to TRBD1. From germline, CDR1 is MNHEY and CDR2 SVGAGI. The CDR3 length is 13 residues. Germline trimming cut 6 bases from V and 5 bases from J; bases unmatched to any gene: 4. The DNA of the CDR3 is TGTGCCAGCAGAGAGACAGGGGGAACTGAAGCTTTCTTT. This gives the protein CASRETGGTEAFF.

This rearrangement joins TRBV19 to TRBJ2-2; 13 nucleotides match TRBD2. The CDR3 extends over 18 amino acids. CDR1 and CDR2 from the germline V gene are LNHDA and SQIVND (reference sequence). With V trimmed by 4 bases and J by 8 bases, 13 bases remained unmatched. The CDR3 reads CASSNEGLAGAGVGELFF. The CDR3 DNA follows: TGTGCCAGTAGTAATGAAGGACTAGCGGGGGCCGGAGTTGGGGAGCTGTTTTTT. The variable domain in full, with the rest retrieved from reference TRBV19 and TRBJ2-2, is DGGITQSPKYLFRKEGQNVTLSCEQNLNHDAMYWYRQDPGQGLRLIYYSQIVNDFQKGDIAEGYSVSREKKESFPLTVTSAQKNPTAFYLCASSNEGLAGAGVGELFFGEGSRLTVL.

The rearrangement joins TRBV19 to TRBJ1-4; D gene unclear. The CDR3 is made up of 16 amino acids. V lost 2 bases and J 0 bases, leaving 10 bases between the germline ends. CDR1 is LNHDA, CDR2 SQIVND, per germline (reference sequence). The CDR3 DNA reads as TGTGCCAGTAGTATACCGGGTGGAACAACTAATGAAAAACTGTTTTTT. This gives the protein CASSIPGGTTNEKLFF.

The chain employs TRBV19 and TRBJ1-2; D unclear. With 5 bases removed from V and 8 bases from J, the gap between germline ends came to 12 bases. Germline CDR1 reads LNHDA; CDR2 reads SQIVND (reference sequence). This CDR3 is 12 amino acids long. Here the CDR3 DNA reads TGTGCCAGTAGTGAGTTAACGGGAGGCTACACCTTC. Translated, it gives CASSELTGGYTF.

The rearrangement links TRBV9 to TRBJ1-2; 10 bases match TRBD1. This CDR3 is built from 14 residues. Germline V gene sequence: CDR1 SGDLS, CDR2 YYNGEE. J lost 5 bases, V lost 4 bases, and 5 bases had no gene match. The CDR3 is CASSYGQGGYGYTF. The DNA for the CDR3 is TGTGCCAGCAGCTACGGACAGGGGGGTTATGGCTACACCTTC.

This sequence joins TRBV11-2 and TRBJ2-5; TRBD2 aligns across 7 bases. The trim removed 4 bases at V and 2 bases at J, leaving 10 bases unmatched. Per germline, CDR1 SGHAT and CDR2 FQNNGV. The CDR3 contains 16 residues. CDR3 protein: CASSSPGGRGQETQYF. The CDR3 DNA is TGTGCCAGCAGCTCCCCCGGAGGGCGGGGGCAAGAGACCCAGTACTTC.

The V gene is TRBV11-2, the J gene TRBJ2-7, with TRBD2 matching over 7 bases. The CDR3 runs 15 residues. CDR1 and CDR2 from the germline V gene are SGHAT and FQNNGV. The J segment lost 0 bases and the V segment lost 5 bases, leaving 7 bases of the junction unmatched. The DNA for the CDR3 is TGTGCCAGCAGCCAAGGAGCGGGGAGCTCCTACGAGCAGTACTTC. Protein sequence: CASSQGAGSSYEQYF.

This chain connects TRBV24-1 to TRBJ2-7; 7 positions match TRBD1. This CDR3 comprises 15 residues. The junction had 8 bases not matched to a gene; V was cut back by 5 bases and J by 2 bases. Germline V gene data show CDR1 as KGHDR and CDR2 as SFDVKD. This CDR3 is CATSARSGGAYEQYF. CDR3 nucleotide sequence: TGTGCCACCAGTGCTCGATCAGGGGGTGCCTACGAGCAGTACTTC.

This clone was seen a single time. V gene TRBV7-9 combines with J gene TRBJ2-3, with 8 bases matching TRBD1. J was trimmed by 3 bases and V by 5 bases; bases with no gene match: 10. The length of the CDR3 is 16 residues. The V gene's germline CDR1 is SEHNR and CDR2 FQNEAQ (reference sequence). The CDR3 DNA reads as TGTGCCAGCAGCGGGCTGGGGACAGGAAAAACAGATACGCAGTATTTT. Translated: CASSGLGTGKTDTQYF.

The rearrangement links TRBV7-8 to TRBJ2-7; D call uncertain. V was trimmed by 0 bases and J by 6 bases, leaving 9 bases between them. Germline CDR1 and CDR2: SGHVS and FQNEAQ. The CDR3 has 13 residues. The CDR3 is CASSLAPFSEQYF. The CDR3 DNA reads TGTGCCAGCAGCTTAGCCCCCTTTTCCGAGCAGTACTTC.

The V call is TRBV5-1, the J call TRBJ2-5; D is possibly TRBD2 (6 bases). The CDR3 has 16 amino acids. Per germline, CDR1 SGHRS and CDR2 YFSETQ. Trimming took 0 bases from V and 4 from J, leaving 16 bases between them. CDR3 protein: CASSLGALALGETQYF. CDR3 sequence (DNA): TGCGCCAGCAGCTTGGGGGCTCTAGCGCTGGGAGAGACCCAGTACTTC.

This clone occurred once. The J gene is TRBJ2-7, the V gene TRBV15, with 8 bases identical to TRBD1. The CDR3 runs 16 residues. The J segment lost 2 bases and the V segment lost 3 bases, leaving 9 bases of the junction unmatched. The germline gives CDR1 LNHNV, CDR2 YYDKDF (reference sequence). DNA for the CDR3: TGTGCCACCAGCAGCGGGACAGGCGATTGGGCCTACGAGCAGTACTTC. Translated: CATSSGTGDWAYEQYF.

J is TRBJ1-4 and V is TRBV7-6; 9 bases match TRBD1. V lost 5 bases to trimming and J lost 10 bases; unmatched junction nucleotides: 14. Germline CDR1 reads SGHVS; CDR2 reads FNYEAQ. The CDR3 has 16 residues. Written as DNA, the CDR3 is TGTGCCAGCAGCCGTGACAGCGGACAGGGGAAGGGAAAACTGTTTTTT. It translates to CASSRDSGQGKGKLFF.

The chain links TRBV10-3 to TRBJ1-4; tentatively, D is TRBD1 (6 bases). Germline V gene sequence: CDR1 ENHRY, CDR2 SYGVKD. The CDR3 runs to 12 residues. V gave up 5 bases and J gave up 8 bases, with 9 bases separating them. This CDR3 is CAISLDREKLFF. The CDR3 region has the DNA TGTGCCATCAGTCTCGACAGGGAAAAACTGTTTTTT.

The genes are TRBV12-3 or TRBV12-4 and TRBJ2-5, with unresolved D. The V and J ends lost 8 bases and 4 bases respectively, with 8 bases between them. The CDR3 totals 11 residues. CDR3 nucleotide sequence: TGTGCCAGCGGTTATCGAGAGACCCAGTACTTC. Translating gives CASGYRETQYF.

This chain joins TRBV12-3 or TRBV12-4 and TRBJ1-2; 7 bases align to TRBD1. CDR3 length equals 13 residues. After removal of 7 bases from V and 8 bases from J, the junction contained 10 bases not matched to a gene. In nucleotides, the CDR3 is TGTGCCAGCACACGAGACAGGGTAGGGGGCTACACCTTC. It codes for CASTRDRVGGYTF.

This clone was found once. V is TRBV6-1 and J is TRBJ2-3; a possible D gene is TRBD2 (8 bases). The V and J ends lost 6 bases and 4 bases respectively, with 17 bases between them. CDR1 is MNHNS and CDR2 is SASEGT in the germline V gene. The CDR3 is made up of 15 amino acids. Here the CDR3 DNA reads TGTGCCAGCAGCCGAGGGGGCGGGGGGCCAGATACGCAGTATTTT. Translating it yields CASSRGGGGPDTQYF.

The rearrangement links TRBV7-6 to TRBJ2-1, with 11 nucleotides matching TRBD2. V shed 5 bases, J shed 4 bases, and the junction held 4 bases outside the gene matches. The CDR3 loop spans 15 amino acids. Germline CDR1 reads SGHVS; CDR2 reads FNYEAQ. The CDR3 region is CASSGGLAEYNEQFF. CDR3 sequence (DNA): TGTGCCAGCAGCGGGGGACTAGCGGAATACAATGAGCAGTTCTTC.

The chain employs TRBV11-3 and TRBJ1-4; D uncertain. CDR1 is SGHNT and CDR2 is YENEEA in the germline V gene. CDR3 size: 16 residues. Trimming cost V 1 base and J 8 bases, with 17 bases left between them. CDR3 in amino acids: CASSLVLSHEREKLFF. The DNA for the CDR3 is TGTGCCAGCAGCTTAGTCCTCAGCCATGAGAGGGAAAAACTGTTTTTT.

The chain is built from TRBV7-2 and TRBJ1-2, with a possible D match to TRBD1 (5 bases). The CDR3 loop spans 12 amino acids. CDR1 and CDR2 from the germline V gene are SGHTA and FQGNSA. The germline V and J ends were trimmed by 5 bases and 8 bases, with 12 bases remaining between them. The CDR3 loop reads CASSPDIGGYTF. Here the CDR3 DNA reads TGTGCCAGCAGCCCGGACATCGGGGGCTACACCTTC.

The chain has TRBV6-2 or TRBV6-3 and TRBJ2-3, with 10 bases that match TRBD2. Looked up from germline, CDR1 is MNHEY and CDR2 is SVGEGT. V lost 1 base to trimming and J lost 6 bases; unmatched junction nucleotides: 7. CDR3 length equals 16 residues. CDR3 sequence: CASSYYSGGLADTQYF. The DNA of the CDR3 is TGTGCCAGCAGTTACTATAGCGGGGGGCTAGCCGATACGCAGTATTTT.

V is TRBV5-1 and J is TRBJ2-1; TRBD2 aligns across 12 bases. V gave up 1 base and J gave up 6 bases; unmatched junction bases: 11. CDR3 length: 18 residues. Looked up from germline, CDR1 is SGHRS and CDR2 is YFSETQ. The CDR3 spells CASSLTSGGPWRGNEQFF. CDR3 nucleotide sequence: TGCGCCAGCAGCTTGACTAGCGGGGGGCCCTGGAGAGGCAATGAGCAGTTCTTC.

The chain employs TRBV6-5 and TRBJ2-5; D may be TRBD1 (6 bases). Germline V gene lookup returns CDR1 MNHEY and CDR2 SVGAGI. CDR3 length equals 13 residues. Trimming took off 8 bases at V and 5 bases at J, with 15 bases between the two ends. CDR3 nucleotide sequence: TGTGCCAGCCAAATAGGAAGGGGGGAGACCCAGTACTTC. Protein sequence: CASQIGRGETQYF.

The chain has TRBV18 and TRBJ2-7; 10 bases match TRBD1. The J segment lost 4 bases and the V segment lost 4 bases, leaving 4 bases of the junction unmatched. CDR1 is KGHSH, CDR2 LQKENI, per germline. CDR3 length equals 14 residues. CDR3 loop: CASSHDRGPYEQYF. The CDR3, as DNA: TGTGCCAGCTCACACGACAGGGGGCCTTACGAGCAGTACTTC.

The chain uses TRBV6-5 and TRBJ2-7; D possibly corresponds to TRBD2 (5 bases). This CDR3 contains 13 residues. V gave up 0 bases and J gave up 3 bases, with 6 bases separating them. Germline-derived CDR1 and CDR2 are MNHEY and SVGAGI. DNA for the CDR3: TGTGCCAGCAGTTACTCCGGACTCTACGAGCAGTACTTC. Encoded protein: CASSYSGLYEQYF.

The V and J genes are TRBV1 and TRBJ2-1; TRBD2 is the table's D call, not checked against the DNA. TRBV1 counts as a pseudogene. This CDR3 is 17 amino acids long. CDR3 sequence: CTSSQTFRRDYYNEQFF. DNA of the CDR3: TGCACCAGCAGCCAGACCTTTAGGCGGGACTACTACAATGAGCAGTTCTTC.

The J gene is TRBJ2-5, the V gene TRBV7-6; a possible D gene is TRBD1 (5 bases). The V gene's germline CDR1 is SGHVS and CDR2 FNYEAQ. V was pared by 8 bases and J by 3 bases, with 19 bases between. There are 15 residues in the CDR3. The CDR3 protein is CASRLTQGGEETQYF. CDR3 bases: TGTGCCAGCCGACTGACGCAGGGCGGAGAAGAGACCCAGTACTTC. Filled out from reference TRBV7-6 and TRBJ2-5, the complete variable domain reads GAGVSQSPRYKVTKRGQDVALRCDPISGHVSLYWYRQALGQGPEFLTYFNYEAQQDKSGLPNDRFSAERPEGSISTLTIQRTEQRDSAMYRCASRLTQGGEETQYFGPGTRLLVL.

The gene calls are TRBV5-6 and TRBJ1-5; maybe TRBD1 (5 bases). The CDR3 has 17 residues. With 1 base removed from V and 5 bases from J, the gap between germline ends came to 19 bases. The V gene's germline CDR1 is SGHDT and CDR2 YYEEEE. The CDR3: CASSLYFAREGDQPQHF. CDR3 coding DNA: TGTGCCAGCAGCTTGTATTTCGCCAGGGAGGGTGATCAGCCCCAGCATTTT.

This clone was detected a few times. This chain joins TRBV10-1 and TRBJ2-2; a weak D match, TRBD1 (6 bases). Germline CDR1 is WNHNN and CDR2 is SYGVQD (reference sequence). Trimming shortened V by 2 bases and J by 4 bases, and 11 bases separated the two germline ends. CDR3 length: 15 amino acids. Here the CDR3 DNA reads TGCGCCAGCAGTGAGAGAGGCAGGGGCACCGGGGAGCTGTTTTTT. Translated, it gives CASSERGRGTGELFF.

In nucleotides, the CDR3 is TGTGCCAGCAGCTTAGGCGGGGGCTTACAAGAGACCCAGTACTTC. Its translation is CASSLGGGLQETQYF. V and J are TRBV7-3 and TRBJ2-5, with D perhaps matching TRBD2 (7 bases). The V gene lost 2 bases and the J gene lost 2 bases, with 12 bases spanning the gap. Germline CDR1 SGHTA, CDR2 FQGTGA. The CDR3 extends over 15 amino acids.

The CDR3 sequence is CASSGVGQGTEAFF. For the CDR3, the DNA is TGTGCCAGCAGTGGGGTGGGGCAGGGCACTGAAGCTTTCTTT. The rearrangement links TRBV2 to TRBJ1-1, with a tentative D call TRBD1 (5 bases). Germline V gene data show CDR1 as SNHLY and CDR2 as FYNNEI. V shed 4 bases and J shed 4 bases, with 13 bases lying between them. CDR3 length equals 14 residues.